Shown below are 19 T cell receptor beta chains from a single sample sequenced in a study of CD8+CD57+ T cells in acquired aplastic anemia. The sequenced patients had an expansion of CD8+CD57+ cells seen by flow cytometry. Genomic DNA constituted the template upon which TCR beta VDJ and CDR3 profiling was performed. TCRdb re-analysed the reads in MiXCR, keeping a single row per CDR3 protein. The sample holds 160,000 or so distinct CDR3 sequences, about 45% seen once. The sequenced sample was sorted CD4+, CD8+, or CD8+CD57+ T cells (not recorded which) from PBMCs. All receptors derive from a human donor with aplastic anemia.

The V and J genes are TRBV7-8 and TRBJ2-3; D unclear. Germline V gives CDR1 SGHVS, CDR2 FQNEAQ. This CDR3 has 12 amino acids. V was pared by 6 bases and J by 2 bases, with 6 bases between. The CDR3, as DNA: TGTGCCAGCAGGGGGAACACAGATACGCAGTATTTT. Translated: CASRGNTDTQYF.

This clonotype was seen only a few times. The chain has TRBV2 and TRBJ1-1; 9 bases are a match to TRBD1. The V segment lost 8 bases and the J segment 1 base; nucleotides outside the gene matches: 8. Germline CDR1 is SNHLY and CDR2 is FYNNEI. The CDR3 runs to 15 residues. The CDR3, as DNA: TGTGCCAGCTCACTCTCGACAGGGGGGAACACTGAAGCTTTCTTT. Translated, it gives CASSLSTGGNTEAFF.

This chain links TRBV12-3 or TRBV12-4 with TRBJ1-1, with 7 bases fitting TRBD1. The V and J ends lost 4 bases and 1 base, in that order; junction bases with no gene match: 3. The CDR3 runs to 14 residues. CDR3 loop: CASSSQGGNTEAFF. CDR3 in DNA: TGTGCCAGCAGTTCCCAGGGGGGGAACACTGAAGCTTTCTTT.

This chain joins TRBV20-1 and TRBJ2-6; TRBD1 is a possible D gene (6 bases). Germline lookup yields CDR1 DFQATT and CDR2 SNEGSKA (reference sequence). The V end lost 3 bases, the J end lost 3 bases, and 9 bases lay between the germline ends. This CDR3 region has 14 residues. CDR3 loop: CSASAGVGANVLTF. The DNA of the CDR3 is TGCAGTGCTAGTGCAGGGGTTGGGGCCAACGTCCTGACTTTC.

This clonotype turned up a few times. The rearrangement joins TRBV10-2 to TRBJ1-6; TRBD1 is a possible D gene (6 bases). CDR1 is WSHSY and CDR2 is SAAADI in the germline V gene. The CDR3 extends over 14 amino acids. Trimming removed 7 bases from V and 5 bases from J, with 12 bases in between. CDR3 sequence reads: CASTRDIDNSPLHF. Here the CDR3 DNA reads TGCGCCAGCACTCGGGACATCGATAATTCACCCCTCCACTTT.

This clonotype was observed a few times. The rearrangement joins TRBV29-1 to TRBJ1-1, with a possible D match to TRBD1 (6 bases). The CDR3 is 10 amino acids. Trimming took off 7 bases at V and 4 bases at J, with 7 bases between the two ends. The germline V gene has CDR1 SQVTM and CDR2 ANQGSEA. For the CDR3, the DNA is TGCAGCGGAGGGGGCACTGAAGCTTTCTTT. Translation: CSGGGTEAFF.

V is TRBV10-3 and J is TRBJ1-5; D is possibly TRBD1 (5 bases). Germline V gene sequence: CDR1 ENHRY, CDR2 SYGVKD. The CDR3 runs 12 residues. Trimming pared 8 bases from V and 3 bases from J, leaving 8 bases between. CDR3 loop: CAIGHSNQPQHF. CDR3 DNA sequence: TGTGCCATCGGACATTCCAATCAGCCCCAGCATTTT.

In its sample, this clonotype was seen many times. The chain recombines TRBV25-1 with TRBJ2-3, with D perhaps TRBD2 (6 bases). Germline CDR1 reads MGHDK; CDR2 reads SYGVNS. V was trimmed by 1 base and J by 1 base, leaving 6 bases between them. This CDR3 comprises 14 residues. The CDR3: CASSEWGGTDTQYF. CDR3 coding DNA: TGTGCCAGCAGTGAATGGGGGGGCACAGATACGCAGTATTTT. Full variable domain (missing parts from reference TRBV25-1 and TRBJ2-3): EADIYQTPRYLVIGTGKKITLECSQTMGHDKMYWYQQDPGMELHLIHYSYGVNSTEKGDLSSESTVSRIRTEHFPLTLESARPSHTSQYLCASSEWGGTDTQYFGPGTRLTVL.

The genes are TRBV7-6 and TRBJ2-2; 7 nucleotides agree with TRBD1. V was clipped by 11 bases and J by 7 bases; unmatched bases: 4. This CDR3 has 11 residues. Germline V lookup: CDR1 SGHVS, CDR2 FNYEAQ. CDR3 region: CASGQVGELFF. CDR3 DNA: TGTGCCTCCGGACAGGTCGGGGAGCTGTTTTTT.

This clonotype was seen a handful of times. The genes are TRBV19 and TRBJ1-2; 7 bases map to TRBD1. V lost 7 bases, J lost 8 bases, and 4 bases stayed unmatched. The CDR3 is made up of 11 amino acids. From germline, CDR1 is LNHDA and CDR2 SQIVND (reference sequence). The CDR3 is CASNDRVGYTF. CDR3 bases: TGTGCCAGTAACGACAGGGTAGGCTACACCTTC.

The V and J genes are TRBV29-1 and TRBJ1-2; weak D call: TRBD1 (6 bases). This CDR3 is built from 13 residues. Trimming pared 1 base from V and 6 bases from J, leaving 12 bases between. Germline V lookup: CDR1 SQVTM, CDR2 ANQGSEA. This CDR3 reads CSVEGGGGHGYTF. CDR3 nucleotides: TGCAGCGTTGAAGGTGGGGGGGGCCATGGCTACACCTTC.

This clonotype was recorded many times. The chain recombines TRBV5-1 with TRBJ1-1, with a weak D call TRBD1 (5 bases). This CDR3 comprises 14 residues. In germline, CDR1 is SGHRS, CDR2 YFSETQ. V was shortened by 2 bases and J by 3 bases, with 11 bases between the two germline ends. The CDR3 region is CASSFKGSDTEAFF. CDR3 DNA: TGCGCCAGCAGCTTTAAGGGGTCAGACACTGAAGCTTTCTTT.

V gene TRBV10-1 combines with J gene TRBJ2-2; tentatively, D is TRBD2 (5 bases). V lost 4 bases, J lost 5 bases, and 11 bases lay in between. The CDR3 is 14 amino acids. Per germline, CDR1 WNHNN and CDR2 SYGVQD (reference sequence). The CDR3 DNA sequence: TGCGCCAGCAGTGCCCTAGCTGGAACCGGGGAGCTGTTTTTT. As protein: CASSALAGTGELFF.

This clonotype appeared many times. This sequence joins TRBV20-1 and TRBJ2-5; 7 nucleotides agree with TRBD1. The CDR3 consists of 16 residues. Per germline, CDR1 DFQATT and CDR2 SNEGSKA (reference sequence). Unmatched junction bases numbered 12, after V lost 0 bases and J lost 5 bases. CDR3 protein: CSARDLREGTAETQYF. As DNA, the CDR3 is TGCAGTGCTAGAGACCTAAGAGAGGGGACAGCTGAGACCCAGTACTTC.

This clonotype was observed many times. The genes are TRBV9 and TRBJ1-4, with D unclear. The CDR3 runs 12 residues. The V and J ends lost 7 bases and 7 bases respectively, with 11 bases between them. Germline V gives CDR1 SGDLS, CDR2 YYNGEE. The DNA for the CDR3 is TGTGCCAGCTCGGGAATTGGTGAAAAACTGTTTTTT. Its translation: CASSGIGEKLFF.

This clonotype was counted once. This chain connects TRBV15 to TRBJ2-7; 11 bases match TRBD2. The CDR3 loop spans 15 amino acids. J gave up 3 bases and V 3 bases, and 4 bases lay outside the gene matches. Germline V gives CDR1 LNHNV, CDR2 YYDKDF (reference sequence). The CDR3 nucleotides read TGTGCCACCAGCAGCCTACTAGCGGGAGACTACGAGCAGTACTTC. The encoded protein is CATSSLLAGDYEQYF. Drawing the rest from reference TRBV15 and TRBJ2-7, the complete variable domain is DAMVIQNPRYQVTQFGKPVTLSCSQTLNHNVMYWYQQKSSQAPKLLFHYYDKDFNNEADTPDNFQSRRPNTSFCFLDIRSPGLGDTAMYLCATSSLLAGDYEQYFGPGTRLTVT.

V usage is TRBV7-6 and J usage is TRBJ2-7, with TRBD2 as a possible D gene (5 bases). In germline, CDR1 is SGHVS, CDR2 FNYEAQ. CDR3 length: 15 amino acids. V lost 6 bases and J lost 7, with 22 bases in between. The CDR3 sequence: CASSYTLSGPEEQYF. CDR3 DNA: TGTGCCAGCAGTTACACCTTGAGCGGACCGGAAGAGCAGTACTTC.

This rearrangement joins TRBV25-1 to TRBJ2-1, with D maybe TRBD1 (6 bases). This CDR3 is 13 amino acids long. Trimming removed 2 bases from V and 13 bases from J, with 15 bases in between. In germline, CDR1 is MGHDK, CDR2 SYGVNS. CDR3 sequence (DNA): TGTGCCAGCAGTGAAGACGGGGCCAGGGGACAGTTCTTC. This sequence encodes CASSEDGARGQFF. The variable domain in full, with the rest retrieved from reference TRBV25-1 and TRBJ2-1, is EADIYQTPRYLVIGTGKKITLECSQTMGHDKMYWYQQDPGMELHLIHYSYGVNSTEKGDLSSESTVSRIRTEHFPLTLESARPSHTSQYLCASSEDGARGQFFGPGTRLTVL.

The rearrangement uses TRBV12-5 and TRBJ2-7; D call uncertain. With 2 bases removed from V and 3 bases from J, the gap between germline ends came to 8 bases. CDR1 and CDR2 (germline): LGHNT, FRNRAP. This CDR3 is 13 amino acids long. The CDR3 sequence: CASGLQGFYEQYF. The CDR3 DNA sequence: TGTGCTAGTGGTTTGCAAGGGTTCTACGAGCAGTACTTC.